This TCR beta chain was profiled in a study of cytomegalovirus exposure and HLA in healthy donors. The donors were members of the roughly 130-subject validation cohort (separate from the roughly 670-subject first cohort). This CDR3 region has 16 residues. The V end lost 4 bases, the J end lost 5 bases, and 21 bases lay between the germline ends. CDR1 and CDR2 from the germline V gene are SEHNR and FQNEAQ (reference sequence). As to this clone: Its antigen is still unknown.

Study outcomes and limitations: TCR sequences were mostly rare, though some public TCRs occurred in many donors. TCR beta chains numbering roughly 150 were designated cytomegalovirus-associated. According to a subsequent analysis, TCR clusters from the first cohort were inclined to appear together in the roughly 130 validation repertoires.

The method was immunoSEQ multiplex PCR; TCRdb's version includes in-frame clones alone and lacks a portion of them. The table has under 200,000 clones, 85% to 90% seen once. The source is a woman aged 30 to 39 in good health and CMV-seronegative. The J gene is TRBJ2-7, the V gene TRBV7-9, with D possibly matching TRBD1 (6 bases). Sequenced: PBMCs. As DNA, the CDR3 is TGTGCCAGCAGCTCAACAGGGCGGACAGCCCGGGACGAGCAGTACTTC. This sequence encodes CASSSTGRTARDEQYF.